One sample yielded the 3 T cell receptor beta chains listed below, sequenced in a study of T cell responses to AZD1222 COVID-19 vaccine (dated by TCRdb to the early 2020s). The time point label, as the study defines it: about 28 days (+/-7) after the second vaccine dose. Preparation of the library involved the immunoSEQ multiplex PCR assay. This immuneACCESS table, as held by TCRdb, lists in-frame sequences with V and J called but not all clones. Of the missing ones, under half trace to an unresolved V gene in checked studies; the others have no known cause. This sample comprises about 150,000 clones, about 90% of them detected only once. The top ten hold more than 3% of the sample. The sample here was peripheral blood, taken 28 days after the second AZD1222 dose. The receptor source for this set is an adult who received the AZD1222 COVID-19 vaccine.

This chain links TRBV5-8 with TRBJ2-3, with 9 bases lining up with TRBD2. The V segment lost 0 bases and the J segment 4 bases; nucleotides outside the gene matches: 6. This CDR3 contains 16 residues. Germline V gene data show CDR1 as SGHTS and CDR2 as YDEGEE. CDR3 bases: TGTGCCAGCAGCTTGGGTGTTAGCGGGAGCGCAGATACGCAGTATTTT. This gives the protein CASSLGVSGSADTQYF.

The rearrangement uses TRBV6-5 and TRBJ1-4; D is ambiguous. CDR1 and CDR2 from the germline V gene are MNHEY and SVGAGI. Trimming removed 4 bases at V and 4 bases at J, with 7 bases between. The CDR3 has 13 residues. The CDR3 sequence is CASSSGFNEKLFF. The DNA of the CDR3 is TGTGCCAGCAGTTCGGGGTTTAATGAAAAACTGTTTTTT.

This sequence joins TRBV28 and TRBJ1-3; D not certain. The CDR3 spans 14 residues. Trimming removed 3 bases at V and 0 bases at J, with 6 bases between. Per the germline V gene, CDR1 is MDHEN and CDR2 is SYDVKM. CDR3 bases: TGTGCCAGCAGTTTGGGTGTCTCTGGAAACACCATATATTTT. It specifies CASSLGVSGNTIYF.